This TCR beta chain came from a study of cytomegalovirus exposure and HLA in healthy donors (dated by TCRdb to the late 2010s). Concerning the study at large: An earlier analysis of roughly 500 of the donors reported 250 to 350 Gb of sequence data and 100 million to 140 million unique TCR beta sequences from some 180 million T cells. An early release that covered more than 550 HLA-typed donors contained approximately 300 gigabases of sequencing data and around 80 million unique TCR sequences. Of the 350 to 400 genotyped donors, over 70% fell in the genetic ancestry cluster associated with self-reported Caucasian donors. The study aimed to test whether signatures of past pathogen exposure could be identified by cataloging public T cell receptors. The T cell repertoires of 670 or so subjects were profiled by immunosequencing and related to cytomegalovirus serostatus. In addition to the first cohort of about 650 subjects, a separate validation cohort of about 120 different subjects was used. The study combined high-throughput TCR immunosequencing, statistical association of individual TCRs with disease status, and machine learning to predict cytomegalovirus infection status. To study patterns of TCR occurrence, a later analysis re-analyzed previously published TCR beta repertoires from around 660 donors and added high-resolution HLA genotyping. Rather than drawing on any new phenotypic data, the later analysis identified candidate immune exposures from TCR beta sequences and the way those sequences occurred across donors. To decide whether each TCR beta V gene segment behaved as functional or pseudogenic, an earlier analysis of some 600 of the donors relied on high-throughput TCR beta sequencing. Alongside the repertoire data, information on donor age, sex, ethnicity and CMV serostatus was compiled. A later genetic analysis used genome-wide SNP genotypes for about 65% of the 666 donors, treating that subset as a discovery cohort. All discovery cohort repertoires had been generated using a single sequencing platform. Class I and class II HLA loci were covered by the typing at four-digit resolution. The number of typed donors differed by locus: roughly 620-640 for A, B, C, DRB1 and DQB1; 500 to 550 for DQA1; roughly 600 for DPA1; and 450 to 480 for DPB1. Because of strong linkage in the cohort, four or five DR-DQ haplotypes were treated as single units for association and clustering. Among approximately 370 genotyped donors of the cohort, an average of around 220,000 unique TCR beta nucleotide sequences was sequenced per donor, of which roughly 17% were non-productive. The full study reports these points: The sequencing pipeline was judged likely to have produced a cluster of highly shared sequence variants as a technical artifact. A later analysis found that most CMV-associated TCR beta chains appeared HLA-restricted, with HLA associations seemingly driven largely by CMV exposure. A later analysis found that HLA-associated TCR beta chains were more clonally expanded and had lower generation probabilities than equally common non-associated chains. According to the authors, the approach could potentially be generalized to other disease states and immunological phenotypes. The presence/absence analyses assumed that sequencing depth was roughly uniform across donors, and that assumption may not be true. According to a later genetic analysis, donors in an Asian-associated ancestry cluster had fewer N-insertions in productive TCRs than the approximately 710-donor mean. Because some donors lacked HLA typing at each locus, the association tests relied only on the typed subset. Most TCR sequences were observed very rarely across donors, whereas some public TCRs were present in many individuals. An association between a missense DCLRE1C variant and V-gene and J-gene trimming of TCR beta chains was found in a later genetic analysis and replicated in an independent cohort. Assigning TCR associations to individual alleles was difficult when HLA alleles, especially DR and DQ, strongly co-occurred. At a false discovery rate of 0.05, a later analysis linked around 15,000 TCR beta sequences to specific HLA alleles. The only immune exposure information available for the cohort was CMV serostatus. Correlated functional status among segregating V segments might reflect linkage disequilibrium, but an unknown experimental factor could not be ruled out. In vitro tests confirmed that three of the cytomegalovirus-associated TCR beta chains recognize cytomegalovirus antigens. The 87-base-pair reads could not distinguish some IMGT-functional V segments, including TRBV6-2 and TRBV6-3, so those segments were excluded. In a later analysis, several top co-occurrence clusters were reported to appear linked to parvovirus B19, influenza, CMV and Epstein-Barr virus. About 15 rarely observed V segments, including chromosome 9 orphons, were excluded from the earlier analysis of some 590 of the donors because counts were too low. Only TCR beta chains were sequenced in this cohort, and the absence of alpha or paired-chain data limited detectable features. An earlier analysis of 587 of the donors showed that most TCR beta V segments appeared in productive rearrangements either about 87% or about 30% of the time, which broadly matched IMGT annotations. The classifier was reported to diagnose cytomegalovirus status with high specificity and sensitivity in both the original cohort and the validation cohort. The study listed approximately 160 TCR beta chains as associated with cytomegalovirus. A later analysis found that TCR association rates varied across HLA loci, with DRB1 alleles showing the most associated TCRs and HLA-C alleles the fewest. A further reported finding was that TCR beta sequences accurately predicted the HLA-A and HLA-B alleles for most subjects in the first cohort.

Including the terminal cysteine and phenylalanine, the CDR3 comprises 13 residues. CDR3 DNA only is kept here, 39 bases in frame from base 1. The germline V gene supplies CDR1 SGHTA and CDR2 FQGNSA. The V end loses 2 bases and the J end loses 4 bases, and a stretch of 8 bases separates them. The cohort consisted of 650 to 850 healthy bone marrow donors. At the time of sampling, all cohort members were nominally healthy, though unrecorded immune exposures were likely present. The donor tested CMV seropositive, placing the donor among the approximately 310 seropositive members of the cohort. A peripheral blood sample was collected from each donor, and TCR beta sequencing was performed on peripheral blood mononuclear cells. Genomic DNA extraction from the blood cell samples was performed with the Qiagen DNeasy Blood Extraction Kit. Libraries were constructed by the immunoSEQ multiplex PCR assay. For the multiplex PCR, a mixture combining 60 forward primers for TCR Vbeta segments and 13 reverse primers for TCR Jbeta segments was used. The CDR3 region of rearranged TCR beta genes was amplified from genomic DNA with a multiplex PCR assay. On the Illumina HiSeq System, the amplified TCR beta libraries were sequenced as 87-base-pair reads. The paper's processing steps were these. In a later analysis, 80 million or so unique TCR beta chains were counted across the roughly 610 repertoires, and approximately 9.9 million of these chains were shared by at least two donors. Raw reads were error-corrected and collapsed into unique sequences by a nearest-neighbor algorithm in which closely related sequences were merged to remove PCR and sequencing errors. To assign V, D and J gene segments, CDR3 sequences were aligned to IMGT reference sequences. For a sequence to be retained, a match of at least six nucleotides was required to both a V gene segment and a J gene segment. A rearrangement counted as productive if the CDR3 had no stop codons and remained in frame with V and J, and every other rearrangement counted as non-productive. CDR3 was defined according to IMGT convention as the region running from the second conserved V-encoded cysteine to the conserved J-encoded phenylalanine. Sequences without an unambiguous match to a single V gene segment were excluded from the earlier analysis of 500 to 700 of the donors. An earlier analysis of about 600 of the donors called V segments functional above 56.7% productive rearrangements and segregating when the between-donor standard deviation exceeded 5%. A statistical classification framework was built for diagnosing cytomegalovirus status from the catalog of TCR beta chain sequences. In a later analysis, V and J genes were assigned by comparing TCR nucleotide sequences against IMGT/GENE-DB human TR gene sequences. Using the TCRdist pipeline, a later analysis assigned CDR3 sequences along with most-parsimonious VDJ recombination scenarios. A later analysis defined each TCR beta chain by its CDR3 amino acid sequence plus V-gene family, and excluded reads lacking a unique V-gene family. A later analysis removed several hundred highly shared, low-generation-probability nucleotide sequences to deal with suspected cross-contamination and a sequencing artifact. A later analysis calculated a clonal expansion index for each public chain from normalized within-repertoire ranks of inferred template counts. In a later analysis, generation probabilities were computed with a VDJ recombination model fitted to out-of-frame rearrangements, and the resulting probabilities were checked against IGoR. In a later analysis, hypergeometric tests were used to score TCR-TCR, TCR-HLA and TCR-CMV co-occurrence, with a repertoire-size bias correction applied to TCR pairs. False discovery rates were estimated in a later analysis by permuting HLA or CMV assignments 20 times. In a later analysis, co-occurring TCRs were grouped using DBSCAN, with TCRdist sequence similarity added in when clustering inside HLA-allele-positive subsets. Repertoires with fewer than 30,000 or more than 120,000 public chains were left out of co-occurrence clustering, as were about 5 repertoires with anomalous nucleotide sharing. As stored in TCRdb, this immuneACCESS dataset retains in-frame rearrangements with V and J assigned. A fraction of the clones does not appear; measured against another copy, unresolved V genes explain less than half of the discrepancy, and the remainder lacks a known reason. From that table come the V and J calls and clone size; the DNA was used to work out D and trimming. The sample table shows approximately 190,000 clones, and about an eighth are seen once. Under 10% of the sample rests with the top ten.

Turning to this clone: Its antigen target is currently unknown. Base-call qualities are not available, and no considerably larger clone is one nucleotide away.

Sequencing was done on a sample of PBMCs. In this chain, TRBV7-2 is recombined with TRBJ1-1; confidence is insufficient to name the D gene. The sequence came from a man between 45 and 60 years old in good health and CMV-seropositive. The DNA sequence is given as TGTGCCAGCAGCTTAACAGTAGGCACTGAAGCTTTCTTT. The encoded protein is CASSLTVGTEAFF.